Sequencing of this T cell receptor (beta chain) was carried out in a study of blood T cell repertoires in COVID-19 (dated by TCRdb to about 2020). A note on the overall study: Samples from collaborators originated in the United States, Italy and Spain and spanned both the acute and convalescent phases of COVID-19. The prospective study material was composed of cDNA or gDNA derived from T cells, B-cell-depleted T cells, or PBMCs. The dataset comprised deeply sampled blood TCRbeta repertoires from subjects exposed to, actively infected with, or recovered from COVID-19. The repertoires were made available in a free public database intended to serve as a resource for research on the immune response to SARS-CoV-2. The samples were drawn from the first 160 participants of the ongoing ImmuneRACE study and from 1,254 subjects provided by 6 global collaborators. The sample metadata nearly always contained a de-identified subject ID, COVID-19 status, age in years and sex. HLA class I and class II types, where available, came from metadata supplied by the sample provider rather than from assay-based typing. The study at large found these results: How much clinical and demographic metadata was included differed by source and by participant, and the metadata was provided uncurated.

As concerns this clone: Its cognate antigen has yet to be identified. Nothing much larger sits one base from this clone, and base qualities are not available.

Whole blood was collected in K2EDTA tubes by collaborating institutions according to the institutions' own protocols. Collaborator samples were shipped for TCRbeta analysis as frozen whole blood, isolated PBMCs, or DNA extracted from either sample type. The immunoSEQ Assay, a bias-controlled multiplex PCR, was used to amplify TCRbeta CDR3 regions from genomic DNA. In the original analysis: Nucleated cell counts per sample were estimated from amplification of reference gene primers within the assay. To quantify the absolute abundance of each unique TCRbeta CDR3 rearrangement, sequence reads were collapsed and filtered. For each sample, productive Simpson clonality was calculated as the square root of Simpson's diversity index across productive rearrangements. TCRdb stores this immuneACCESS table with in-frame sequences only. Part of the clones is absent; in the studies checked, under half of the shortfall reflects unresolved V genes, and no reason is known for the rest. Clone size and the V and J calls come from that table; the DNA yielded D and trimming. Present in this sample are roughly 97,000 clones, just over 90% of which were seen just once. 1.5% to 2% of the sample rests with the top ten.

CDR3 length: 12 amino acids, cysteine to phenylalanine. The retained sequence is limited to the CDR3, 36 bases, with the frame set at the first base. At the junction V is shortened by 0 bases and J by 7 bases, with 6 bases in between. Taken from the germline V gene, the CDR1 and CDR2 loops are MRHNA and SNTAGT. This receptor was obtained from a man in his sixties with acute or convalescent COVID-19. The sample consisted of peripheral blood. The chain is assembled from TRBV6-4 and TRBJ1-2; a confident D gene designation cannot be given. Read as DNA, the sequence is TGTGCCAGCAGTGACTCGATAGTTGGCTACACCTTC. Its translation reads: CASSDSIVGYTF.